These 5 T cell receptor beta chains were sequenced from one sample in a study of patients and donors after allogeneic stem cell transplantation. Using its own MiXCR run on the RT-PCR reads, TCRdb lists one record per CDR3 protein. The sample has just under 20,000 distinct CDR3 sequences; less than 5% are singletons. Sequences were obtained from blood, either unsorted or a sorted T cell fraction (not recorded which). These receptors were obtained from a human donor who was either an allogeneic HSCT recipient or a stem cell or donor lymphocyte infusion donor (not recorded which). It is not recorded whose cells these are; they may come from a transplant donor.

This clonotype was seen only a few times. The chain uses TRBV5-4 and TRBJ2-5; no firm D call. Germline CDR1 is SGHNT and CDR2 is YYREEE (reference sequence). This CDR3 is 13 amino acids long. V was clipped by 6 bases and J by 5 bases, with 14 bases between them. CDR3 bases: TGTGCCAGCACCCGTGGGGTTTCGGAGACCCAGTACTTC. Protein sequence: CASTRGVSETQYF. Together with reference TRBV5-4 and TRBJ2-5, the CDR3 gives the full variable domain: ETGVTQSPTHLIKTRGQQVTLRCSSQSGHNTVSWYQQALGQGPQFIFQYYREEENGRGNFPPRFSGLQFPNYSSELNVNALELDDSALYLCASTRGVSETQYFGPGTRLLVL.

This clonotype was detected ten times or more. The V call is TRBV7-3, the J call TRBJ2-1, with 7 bases aligning to TRBD1. The germline gives CDR1 SGHTA, CDR2 FQGTGA. This CDR3 spans 13 amino acids. With 2 bases clipped from V and 7 bases from J, the junction kept 2 bases outside the gene matches. CDR3 nucleotide sequence: TGTGCCAGCAGCTTATACAGGGGAAATGAGCAGTTCTTC. Residues: CASSLYRGNEQFF.

This clonotype was found many times. This chain uses TRBV20-1 with TRBJ1-1; D call uncertain. This CDR3 region has 14 residues. In germline, CDR1 is DFQATT, CDR2 SNEGSKA (reference sequence). The V end was cut by 3 bases, the J end by 3 bases, with 14 bases between. In nucleotides, the CDR3 is TGCAGTGCTAGTGAAGTCCCAATGGACACTGAAGCTTTCTTT. Translated, it gives CSASEVPMDTEAFF.

At least ten counts were recorded for this clonotype. The chain is built from TRBV6-2 or TRBV6-3 and TRBJ1-2; TRBD1 aligns across 11 bases. V lost 3 bases and J lost 4; bases outside the gene matches: 1. CDR1 is MNHEY and CDR2 is SVGEGT in the germline V gene. CDR3 size: 14 residues. CDR3 region: CASSYGTGGYGYTF. The CDR3 DNA follows: TGTGCCAGCAGTTATGGGACAGGGGGCTATGGCTACACCTTC.

This clonotype has a count of ten or more. The chain couples TRBV20-1 to TRBJ2-5; 7 bases align to TRBD2. The V gene's germline CDR1 is DFQATT and CDR2 SNEGSKA (reference sequence). Trimming took 5 bases from V and 4 from J; bases not matched to a gene: 4. The CDR3 covers 12 residues. As DNA, the CDR3 is TGCAGTGCTGGACTAGGGGTAGAGACCCAGTACTTC. It codes for CSAGLGVETQYF.